Reported below is one TCR beta chain. This record belongs to a study of CD8 T cells in Susac syndrome. Trimming removed 2 bases from V and 3 bases from J, with 5 bases in between. The CDR3 spans 13 residues. The V gene's germline CDR1 is LGHNT and CDR2 FRNRAP. With random hexamers, about 0.5 to 1 ug RNA was reverse transcribed. Multiplex PCR with immunoSEQ amplified the TCR beta CDR3 across 54 Vbeta and 13 Jbeta. Via MiXCR, TCRdb re-called the immunoSEQ multiplex PCR reads, giving one row per CDR3 protein. The sample lists about 140,000 distinct CDR3 sequences; 94% were seen once. The control group consisted of healthy donors matched for age and sex. It was negative isolation that provided the CD8+ and CD4+ T cells, whereas TEMRA cells were enriched by FACS.

Sequenced material: CD8+ T cells from PBMCs. This TCR was recovered from a human donor in good health. The chain combines TRBV12-5 with TRBJ2-4; no definite D call. CDR3 in DNA: TGTGCTAGTGGTTTGAAGGACAAAAACATTCAGTACTTC. Translated: CASGLKDKNIQYF. The variable domain in full, with the rest retrieved from reference TRBV12-5 and TRBJ2-4, is DARVTQTPRHKVTEMGQEVTMRCQPILGHNTVFWYRQTMMQGLELLAYFRNRAPLDDSGMPKDRFSAEMPDATLATLKIQPSEPRDSAVYFCASGLKDKNIQYFGAGTRLSVL.